The 20 T cell receptor beta chains below were found in one sample sequenced in a study of blood T cells in healthy people across ages. A second about 6 to 12 cycle PCR used barcoded and J-beta primers. TCRdb itself ran the 5' RACE reads through MiXCR, one entry per CDR3 protein. The table shows about 1.5 million distinct CDR3 sequences, with about 45% occurring only once. Specimen: blood. Receptors originate from a woman aged 18 to 35 in good health.

The count of this clonotype is one. The chain combines TRBV27 with TRBJ2-1; no firm D call. From germline, CDR1 is MNHEY and CDR2 SMNVEV (reference sequence). This CDR3 region has 15 residues. Trimming took off 0 bases at V and 5 bases at J, with 11 bases between the two ends. For the CDR3, the DNA is TGTGCCAGCAGTTTATCAGCGACCGGCGACAATGAGCAGTTCTTC. Residues: CASSLSATGDNEQFF.

The chain carries TRBV12-3 or TRBV12-4 and TRBJ2-7; D perhaps matches TRBD1 (6 bases). Deletions cut 5 bases from V and 2 bases from J, with 10 bases between. This CDR3 is 13 amino acids long. CDR3 nucleotides: TGTGCCAGCAGTGACAGGTCCGCCTACGAGCAGTACTTC. It is translated as CASSDRSAYEQYF.

This clonotype was seen only a few times. This chain connects TRBV4-3 to TRBJ2-7; D is uncertain. The germline V gene encodes CDR1 LGHNA and CDR2 YSLEER. The CDR3 runs to 14 residues. Trimming removed 0 bases at V and 6 bases at J, with 12 bases between. The CDR3 DNA sequence: TGCGCCAGCAGCCAAGATTGGACCTCCGGCGAGCAGTACTTC. This sequence encodes CASSQDWTSGEQYF.

This clonotype was counted a few times. In nucleotides, the CDR3 is TGTGCCAGCACTCTATTGGGGCCGGAGACCCAGTACTTC. It specifies CASTLLGPETQYF. The rearrangement links TRBV2 to TRBJ2-7, with a tentative D call TRBD1 (5 bases). The J call may be incorrect, as the DNA end agrees better with TRBJ2-5. The CDR3 is made up of 13 amino acids. The V gene's germline CDR1 is SNHLY and CDR2 FYNNEI.

The J gene is TRBJ2-7, the V gene TRBV24-1, with 9 bases lining up with TRBD1. The tail of the sequence fits TRBJ2-5 better, so the J call may be wrong. CDR1 KGHDR and CDR2 SFDVKD come from the germline V gene. The CDR3 has 17 residues. CDR3 bases: TGTGCCACCAGTGACTCTAATAACAGGGGGCGGGAAGAGACCCAGTACTTC. It translates to CATSDSNNRGREETQYF.

This rearrangement joins TRBV20-1 to TRBJ2-4, with D perhaps TRBD1 (6 bases). CDR1 and CDR2 (germline): DFQATT, SNEGSKA (reference sequence). Trimming removed 3 bases at V and 0 bases at J, with 9 bases between. The CDR3 is 14 residues long. The CDR3 coding sequence is TGCAGTGCTAGTGACAGGACAGCCAAAAACATTCAGTACTTC. Its protein product is CSASDRTAKNIQYF.

The chain employs TRBV7-8 and TRBJ2-1, with D possibly TRBD1 on 6 matching bases. The last part of the DNA fits TRBJ2-7 better; the J call may be wrong. The CDR3 sequence is 16 residues long. From germline, CDR1 is SGHVS and CDR2 FQNEAQ. The CDR3 DNA reads TGTGCCAGCACCCAATTCGTGGGGGCGACCTACAATGAGCAGTACTTC. Translated, it gives CASTQFVGATYNEQYF.

This clonotype was counted at least ten times. The rearrangement joins TRBV25-1 to TRBJ1-2, with D perhaps matching TRBD1 (6 bases). V was clipped by 5 bases and J by 4 bases, with 11 bases between them. Germline V gives CDR1 MGHDK, CDR2 SYGVNS. The CDR3 is made up of 13 amino acids. CDR3 in amino acids: CASSQGLRYGYTF. The DNA for the CDR3 is TGTGCCAGCAGTCAGGGGTTGCGCTATGGCTACACCTTC.

This chain joins TRBV9 and TRBJ2-5; TRBD2 matches 7 bases. The CDR3 extends over 17 amino acids. Trimming at V came to 3 bases and at J to 5 bases, leaving 16 bases not matched to a gene. CDR1 and CDR2 from the germline V gene are SGDLS and YYNGEE. The CDR3 DNA follows: TGTGCCAGCAGCGGAAGTAGGCGCGGGGGAGTTTCGGAGACCCAGTACTTC. Residues: CASSGSRRGGVSETQYF.

This clonotype was observed a handful of times. J is TRBJ2-3 and V is TRBV7-2; TRBD2 aligns across 8 bases. The CDR3 loop spans 15 amino acids. The junction had 11 bases not matched to a gene; V was cut back by 10 bases and J by 2 bases. Germline V gene data show CDR1 as SGHTA and CDR2 as FQGNSA. In DNA, the CDR3 is TGTGCCAACCGGGCTAGCGGGCTAATCACAGATACGCAGTATTTT. It specifies CANRASGLITDTQYF. Full variable domain (outside the CDR3, taken from reference TRBV7-2 and TRBJ2-3): GAGVSQSPSNKVTEKGKDVELRCDPISGHTALYWYRQSLGQGLEFLIYFQGNSAPDKSGLPSDRFSAERTGGSVSTLTIQRTQQEDSAVYLCANRASGLITDTQYFGPGTRLTVL.

This clonotype has only one observation. The V call is TRBV18, the J call TRBJ2-5, with D possibly being TRBD2 (5 bases). The germline V and J ends were trimmed by 8 bases and 5 bases, with 15 bases remaining between them. CDR3 size: 13 residues. Per the germline V gene, CDR1 is KGHSH and CDR2 is LQKENI. CDR3 in amino acids: CASTRSGLETQYF. The CDR3 region has the DNA TGTGCCAGCACAAGAAGCGGTTTGGAGACCCAGTACTTC.

This clonotype turned up a few times. The V and J genes are TRBV20-1 and TRBJ2-5; TRBD2 matches at 10 bases. The CDR3 has 16 residues. The J segment lost 2 bases and the V segment lost 5 bases, leaving 11 bases of the junction unmatched. The germline V gene has CDR1 DFQATT and CDR2 SNEGSKA (reference sequence). The CDR3 loop is CSASQALAGTQETQYF. In DNA form, the CDR3 reads TGCAGTGCTTCCCAGGCACTAGCGGGAACACAAGAGACCCAGTACTTC.

This chain connects TRBV21-1 to TRBJ1-5; the listed D gene, TRBD1, was not tested against the DNA. TRBV21-1 is described as a pseudogene. The CDR3 extends over 17 amino acids. Here the CDR3 DNA reads TGTGCCAGCAGCCAGCGGGACAGGGCGATAAGGAATCAGCCCCAGCATTTT. Amino acid sequence: CASSQRDRAIRNQPQHF.

The sample holds a few counts of this clonotype. This chain uses TRBV14 with TRBJ1-4; the D is unclear. The CDR3 has 15 amino acids. V was clipped by 0 bases and J by 4 bases, with 9 bases between them. The V gene's germline CDR1 is SGHDN and CDR2 FVKESK. Written as DNA, the CDR3 is TGTGCCAGCAGCCAAGAGGTGATTAGTAATGAAAAACTGTTTTTT. Translated: CASSQEVISNEKLFF.

V and J are TRBV25-1 and TRBJ2-3; tentative D call: TRBD1 (5 bases). From germline, CDR1 is MGHDK and CDR2 SYGVNS. The CDR3 consists of 14 residues. Trimming took off 2 bases at V and 6 bases at J, with 12 bases between the two ends. CDR3 loop: CASSESSRADTQYF. The CDR3 nucleotides read TGTGCCAGCAGTGAAAGTAGCAGGGCGGATACGCAGTATTTT.

This sequence joins TRBV30 and TRBJ2-1; 14 nucleotides line up with TRBD2. The CDR3 is 20 residues long. The germline gives CDR1 GTSNPN, CDR2 SVGIG (reference sequence). J was trimmed by 0 bases and V by 3 bases; bases with no gene match: 13. The DNA of the CDR3 is TGTGCCTGGAGCTTACTTGGACTAGCGGGGGGTTTCAGCTCCTACAATGAGCAGTTCTTC. Amino acid sequence: CAWSLLGLAGGFSSYNEQFF.

Of note for this clonotype: It is likely a read error, because the conserved phenylalanine at the end of the CDR3 is missing. The chain combines TRBV20-1 with TRBJ2-1, with unresolved D. The V end lost 6 bases, the J end lost 3 bases, and 12 bases lay between the germline ends. CDR3 length: 13 amino acids. The germline gives CDR1 DFQATT, CDR2 SNEGSKA (reference sequence). CDR3 sequence: CSAPTGGYNEQFV. In nucleotides, the CDR3 is TGCAGTGCACCAACTGGCGGCTACAATGAGCAGTTCGTC.

This clonotype was seen only a few times. The chain links TRBV7-8 to TRBJ1-5, with a possible D match to TRBD1 (5 bases). Germline CDR1 SGHVS, CDR2 FQNEAQ. The CDR3 is 15 amino acids. Trimming removed 2 bases at V and 2 bases at J, with 10 bases between. CDR3: CASSLRDSGNQPQHF. The DNA for the CDR3 is TGTGCCAGCAGCTTACGAGACAGCGGCAATCAGCCCCAGCATTTT.

This clonotype came up a few times. The rearrangement joins TRBV6-1 to TRBJ2-5; D unclear. The germline CDR1 and CDR2 sequences are MNHNS and SASEGT. The CDR3 extends over 14 amino acids. V lost 7 bases to trimming and J lost 5 bases, with 17 bases between them. The CDR3 bases are TGTGCCAGCACCCTCATCGGGTTCTCGGAGACCCAGTACTTC. It specifies CASTLIGFSETQYF.

This clonotype was observed a few times. The chain joins TRBV24-1 to TRBJ1-1; 10 bases agree with TRBD1. Germline values: CDR1 KGHDR, CDR2 SFDVKD. J gave up 10 bases and V 3 bases, and 7 bases lay outside the gene matches. The CDR3 totals 14 residues. CDR3 in DNA: TGTGCCACCAGTGATCCGGGACAGGGGATGGGAGCTTTCTTT. This sequence encodes CATSDPGQGMGAFF.